Below are 27 T cell receptor beta chains sequenced from a single sample in a study of cytomegalovirus exposure and HLA in healthy donors. The primer mix had 60 Vbeta and 13 Jbeta primers. Assay used: immunoSEQ multiplex PCR; TCRdb lists only in-frame clones, some missing. The sample includes 200,000 to 250,000 clones, more than 70% seen only once; the top ten take around 1.2%. Material for sequencing was PBMCs. These receptors originate from a human donor in good health.

This clone was observed a single time. The chain combines TRBV11-3 with TRBJ2-7; D may be TRBD1 (6 bases). V lost 2 bases and J lost 4, with 12 bases in between. This CDR3 region has 14 residues. Per the germline V gene, CDR1 is SGHNT and CDR2 is YENEEA. The chain's CDR3 is CASSLRGTNYEQYF. The CDR3, as DNA: TGTGCCAGCAGCTTAAGAGGGACAAATTACGAGCAGTACTTC.

The rearrangement uses TRBV19 and TRBJ1-5; D is possibly TRBD1 (6 bases). Trimming took off 2 bases at V and 9 bases at J, with 14 bases between the two ends. This CDR3 comprises 14 residues. Germline loops: CDR1 LNHDA, CDR2 SQIVND (reference sequence). CDR3 nucleotide sequence: TGTGCCAGTAGTATATATACAGGGAGAGGGCCCCAGCATTTT. Protein sequence: CASSIYTGRGPQHF.

The V and J genes are TRBV7-2 and TRBJ1-2, with TRBD1 matching 7 bases. After removal of 5 bases from V and 4 bases from J, the junction contained 7 bases not matched to a gene. Germline V lookup: CDR1 SGHTA, CDR2 FQGNSA. This CDR3 has 14 amino acids. The DNA for the CDR3 is TGTGCCAGCAGCCACCTGGACAGGAGCTATGGCTACACCTTC. Translation gives CASSHLDRSYGYTF.

The chain links TRBV7-2 to TRBJ2-7, with 7 bases aligning to TRBD2. This CDR3 is built from 15 residues. The J segment lost 1 base and the V segment lost 1 base, leaving 4 bases of the junction unmatched. Germline V gene data show CDR1 as SGHTA and CDR2 as FQGNSA. CDR3 sequence (DNA): TGTGCCAGCAGCTTAGTGGCTAGCGGTTCCTACGAGCAGTACTTC. This encodes CASSLVASGSYEQYF.

This rearrangement joins TRBV7-9 to TRBJ1-2; TRBD1 aligns across 7 bases. Germline CDR1 SEHNR, CDR2 FQNEAQ (reference sequence). The CDR3 has 16 amino acids. Trimming removed 5 bases from V and 4 bases from J; junction bases left unmatched: 13. The CDR3 DNA sequence: TGTGCCAGCAGCCAGGAACAACAGGGGATTGGCTATGGCTACACCTTC. Its protein is CASSQEQQGIGYGYTF.

This chain links TRBV7-8 with TRBJ2-3, with TRBD2 as a possible D gene (6 bases). The V gene's germline CDR1 is SGHVS and CDR2 FQNEAQ. This CDR3 has 17 residues. V lost 5 bases to trimming and J lost 5 bases, with 23 bases between them. CDR3 amino acids: CASSRSVAGLLVDTQYF. Here the CDR3 DNA reads TGTGCCAGCAGCCGGTCGGTTGCGGGGCTCTTAGTAGATACGCAGTATTTT.

This chain uses TRBV7-8 with TRBJ1-2, with TRBD1 identical over 10 bases. The CDR3 loop spans 17 amino acids. Germline assignment: CDR1 SGHVS and CDR2 FQNEAQ. V shed 5 bases and J 6 bases; nucleotides not matched to a gene: 15. The CDR3 bases are TGTGCCAGCAGCCAGCTTAGGCTAGACAGGGGGCGCGATGGCTACACCTTC. Translating it yields CASSQLRLDRGRDGYTF.

The V call is TRBV11-1, the J call TRBJ2-7; 8 bases are shared with TRBD1. This CDR3 spans 13 amino acids. Germline V gives CDR1 SGHAT, CDR2 FQDESV (reference sequence). Germline trimming cut 4 bases from V and 2 bases from J; bases unmatched to any gene: 1. In DNA form, the CDR3 reads TGTGCCAGCAGCTGGGACAGGCCCTACGAGCAGTACTTC. Protein sequence: CASSWDRPYEQYF.

This clone has only a few counts. V and J are TRBV15 and TRBJ2-4; possible D gene TRBD2, 6 bases. V lost 1 base and J 0 bases, leaving 19 bases between the germline ends. There are 19 residues in the CDR3. CDR1 and CDR2 (germline): LNHNV, YYDKDF (reference sequence). The CDR3 is CATSRVLVEGGLAKNIQYF. The CDR3 region has the DNA TGTGCCACCAGCAGAGTCCTGGTGGAGGGCGGCTTAGCCAAAAACATTCAGTACTTC. Supplemented by reference TRBV15 and TRBJ2-4, the full variable domain reads DAMVIQNPRYQVTQFGKPVTLSCSQTLNHNVMYWYQQKSSQAPKLLFHYYDKDFNNEADTPDNFQSRRPNTSFCFLDIRSPGLGDTAMYLCATSRVLVEGGLAKNIQYFGAGTRLSVL.

The rearrangement links TRBV6-4 to TRBJ2-1, with D tentatively TRBD1 (6 bases). Trimming stripped 0 bases from V and 8 bases from J, with 11 bases between. The CDR3 has 14 amino acids. The germline V gene encodes CDR1 MRHNA and CDR2 SNTAGT. The CDR3: CASSDSGRGHEQFF. The CDR3 coding sequence is TGTGCCAGCAGTGACTCCGGCAGGGGTCATGAGCAGTTCTTC.

This chain links TRBV29-1 with TRBJ2-3, with D possibly being TRBD2 (6 bases). With 7 bases removed from V and 5 bases from J, the gap between germline ends came to 19 bases. The germline CDR1 and CDR2 sequences are SQVTM and ANQGSEA. The CDR3 is 14 residues long. The CDR3, as DNA: TGCAGCGCAGGAACCGGGACTCCGGGAGATACGCAGTATTTT. Residues: CSAGTGTPGDTQYF.

A single count supports this clone. The rearrangement joins TRBV18 to TRBJ1-2; 9 nucleotides align to TRBD1. V was pared by 6 bases and J by 6 bases, with 5 bases of the junction left unmatched. The germline V gene has CDR1 KGHSH and CDR2 LQKENI. The CDR3 is made up of 13 amino acids. CDR3 residues: CASSQGQGNGYTF. CDR3 nucleotide sequence: TGTGCCAGCTCCCAAGGACAGGGGAATGGCTACACCTTC. The full variable domain, in which reference TRBV18 and TRBJ1-2 provide the parts outside the CDR3, is NAGVMQNPRHLVRRRGQEARLRCSPMKGHSHVYWYRQLPEEGLKFMVYLQKENIIDESGMPKERFSAEFPKEGPSILRIQQVVRGDSAAYFCASSQGQGNGYTFGSGTRLTVV.

The V and J genes are TRBV6-6 and TRBJ2-7; D is possibly TRBD2 (7 bases). Trimming pared 6 bases from V and 7 bases from J, leaving 10 bases between. Germline values: CDR1 MNHNY, CDR2 SVGAGI (reference sequence). The length of the CDR3 is 11 residues. The CDR3 protein is CASSEGGEQYF. Written as DNA, the CDR3 is TGTGCCAGCAGCGAGGGGGGGGAGCAGTACTTC.

The V gene is TRBV7-9, the J gene TRBJ2-7, with a weak D call TRBD1 (6 bases). CDR3 size: 14 residues. Trimming removed 6 bases from V and 5 bases from J, with 17 bases in between. From germline, CDR1 is SEHNR and CDR2 FQNEAQ (reference sequence). CDR3 region: CASSLQTGPNEQYF. For the CDR3, the DNA is TGTGCCAGCAGTTTGCAGACAGGCCCCAACGAGCAGTACTTC.

The chain combines TRBV10-3 with TRBJ2-7, with D uncertain. Trimming pared 5 bases from V and 4 bases from J, leaving 9 bases between. The CDR3 length is 12 residues. Germline CDR1 ENHRY, CDR2 SYGVKD. CDR3 coding DNA: TGTGCCATCAGTCAGTACGGGTACGAGCAGTACTTC. This gives the protein CAISQYGYEQYF.

The rearrangement links TRBV18 to TRBJ2-7; D remains ambiguous. The CDR3 is 13 residues long. CDR1 and CDR2 (germline): KGHSH, LQKENI. V was pared by 3 bases and J by 0 bases, with 6 bases between. CDR3 amino acids: CASSPPLSYEQYF. CDR3 in DNA: TGTGCCAGCTCACCTCCTCTCTCCTACGAGCAGTACTTC.

J is TRBJ2-3 and V is TRBV9; 9 bases match TRBD1. V was clipped by 7 bases and J by 8 bases; unmatched bases: 11. The germline V gene encodes CDR1 SGDLS and CDR2 YYNGEE. This CDR3 comprises 14 residues. DNA of the CDR3: TGTGCCAGCGGAGGGACAGGGAAGGGGGGTACGCAGTATTTT. Protein: CASGGTGKGGTQYF.

The genes are TRBV28 and TRBJ2-7, with TRBD2 matching over 7 bases. Per the germline V gene, CDR1 is MDHEN and CDR2 is SYDVKM. CDR3 length equals 14 residues. V shed 2 bases and J 3 bases; nucleotides not matched to a gene: 4. CDR3 sequence: CASSLVRGSYEQYF. The CDR3 DNA sequence: TGTGCCAGCAGTTTAGTGCGCGGGAGCTACGAGCAGTACTTC.

The chain recombines TRBV7-3 with TRBJ2-1; 10 positions agree with TRBD2. CDR3 size: 15 residues. Unmatched junction bases numbered 5, after V lost 5 bases and J lost 4 bases. Looked up from germline, CDR1 is SGHTA and CDR2 is FQGTGA. CDR3 in amino acids: CASSESGREYNEQFF. In DNA form, the CDR3 reads TGTGCCAGCAGCGAAAGCGGGAGGGAATACAATGAGCAGTTCTTC. Complete variable domain (other parts from reference TRBV7-3 and TRBJ2-1): GAGVSQTPSNKVTEKGKYVELRCDPISGHTALYWYRQSLGQGPEFLIYFQGTGAADDSGLPNDRFFAVRPEGSVSTLKIQRTERGDSAVYLCASSESGREYNEQFFGPGTRLTVL.

The table lists this clone with a few counts. Different DNA sequences within this sample yield the same CDR3. V gene TRBV5-1 combines with J gene TRBJ2-7, with a tentative D call TRBD2 (6 bases). Germline values: CDR1 SGHRS, CDR2 YFSETQ. The CDR3 has 13 residues. V lost 2 bases and J lost 2, with 8 bases in between. The CDR3 is CASSLAGPYEQYF. For the CDR3, the DNA is TGCGCCAGCAGCTTAGCGGGTCCCTACGAGCAGTACTTC.

The rearrangement joins TRBV4-1 to TRBJ2-2; possible D gene TRBD1, 8 bases. The CDR3 consists of 16 residues. Trimming removed 3 bases from V and 6 bases from J, with 17 bases in between. The germline gives CDR1 MGHRA, CDR2 YSYEKL. The CDR3 DNA is TGCGCCAGCAGCCAGCAGACAGGGGAGGGGGCCGGGGAGCTGTTTTTT. It specifies CASSQQTGEGAGELFF.

The chain combines TRBV6-5 with TRBJ1-2, with a tentative D call TRBD1 (6 bases). V lost 8 bases and J 1 base, leaving 11 bases between the germline ends. The CDR3 covers 13 residues. CDR1 and CDR2 (germline): MNHEY, SVGAGI. The CDR3 protein is CASVQGFNYGYTF. As DNA, the CDR3 is TGTGCCAGCGTACAGGGCTTTAACTATGGCTACACCTTC.

Comment on this clone: One end of the junction does not line up with germline, which may come from a read error. The CDR3 region has the DNA TGTTCCAGCAGCTTAGATACTAGCGGGAGTTCCTCCTACGAGCAGTACTTC. Amino acid sequence: CSSSLDTSGSSSYEQYF. The genes are TRBV7-9 and TRBJ2-7; 11 bases line up with TRBD2. The germline V gene has CDR1 SEHNR and CDR2 FQNEAQ (reference sequence). The CDR3 length is 17 residues.

The chain employs TRBV4-2 and TRBJ2-5; no firm D call. The V gene lost 0 bases and the J gene lost 2 bases, with 13 bases spanning the gap. CDR3 length equals 16 residues. Germline-derived CDR1 and CDR2 are LGHNA and YNFKEQ. The DNA of the CDR3 is TGTGCCAGCAGCCAAGATCTGTTATCTCGGCAAGAGACCCAGTACTTC. Translating gives CASSQDLLSRQETQYF.

The V gene is TRBV5-4, the J gene TRBJ1-1; 8 bases are shared with TRBD1. The CDR3 has 15 residues. V lost 4 bases to trimming and J lost 5 bases; unmatched junction nucleotides: 10. CDR1 and CDR2 (germline): SGHNT, YYREEE (reference sequence). The CDR3 sequence: CASSPGTGGGTEAFF. The CDR3 DNA sequence: TGTGCCAGCAGCCCCGGAACAGGGGGAGGAACTGAAGCTTTCTTT.

This clone has just one count. The rearrangement links TRBV9 to TRBJ2-7; 10 bases map to TRBD2. The V gene end was trimmed by 0 bases and the J gene end by 5 bases; junction bases not matched to a gene: 5. CDR3 length equals 15 residues. CDR1 SGDLS and CDR2 YYNGEE come from the germline V gene. The CDR3 region is CASSVDEREGHEQYF. As DNA, the CDR3 is TGTGCCAGCAGCGTAGACGAGCGGGAGGGCCACGAGCAGTACTTC.

CDR3 sequence: CASSSRPGGQYF. The CDR3 nucleotides read TGTGCCAGCAGTTCTCGCCCAGGGGGGCAGTACTTC. The chain is built from TRBV28 and TRBJ2-7, with 7 bases lining up with TRBD1. With 4 bases clipped from V and 9 bases from J, the junction kept 6 bases outside the gene matches. The germline V gene has CDR1 MDHEN and CDR2 SYDVKM. The CDR3 runs 12 residues.